The 7 T cell receptor beta chains in this list originate from one sample, sequenced in a study of blood T cell repertoires in COVID-19 (TCRdb year 2020). Library preparation used the immunoSEQ multiplex PCR assay. The source is immuneACCESS, and TCRdb retained only in-frame sequences with V and J called. Part of the clones is not carried over; for the studies checked, unresolved V genes explain less than half of this, and the remainder is unexplained. In all, the sample holds approximately 190,000 clones, and approximately 92% of those were seen once. Of the sample, approximately 0.5% is held by the ten largest clones. The sequencing sample was made of peripheral blood. All receptors derive from a man aged 50 or older with acute or convalescent COVID-19.

This clone was seen ten or more times. The chain joins TRBV29-1 to TRBJ1-2, with 9 bases fitting TRBD1. The length of the CDR3 is 13 residues. Per the germline V gene, CDR1 is SQVTM and CDR2 is ANQGSEA. V was pared by 3 bases and J by 5 bases, with 4 bases of the junction left unmatched. CDR3 sequence reads: CSVDPGTGYGYTF. For the CDR3, the DNA is TGCAGCGTTGACCCCGGGACAGGGTATGGCTACACCTTC.

This rearrangement joins TRBV11-2 to TRBJ2-7, with TRBD2 matching over 11 bases. Trimming at V came to 3 bases and at J to 4 bases, leaving 14 bases not matched to a gene. The CDR3 runs 18 residues. CDR1 SGHAT and CDR2 FQNNGV come from the germline V gene. DNA of the CDR3: TGTGCCAGCAGCTTCCTGCGGGTGGGGACTAGCGGAGAATACGAGCAGTACTTC. This encodes CASSFLRVGTSGEYEQYF.

The chain employs TRBV7-9 and TRBJ2-7; no clear D. The CDR3 loop spans 12 amino acids. V lost 4 bases and J 6 bases, leaving 10 bases between the germline ends. CDR1 SEHNR and CDR2 FQNEAQ come from the germline V gene (reference sequence). The CDR3 is CASSSLTPEQYV. CDR3 DNA sequence: TGTGCCAGCAGCTCGTTGACACCCGAGCAGTACGTC.

The chain couples TRBV5-5 to TRBJ1-6; D gene uncertain. Trimming shortened V by 0 bases and J by 6 bases, and 16 bases separated the two germline ends. The CDR3 is 17 amino acids. Germline CDR1 SGHKS, CDR2 YYEKEE (reference sequence). The CDR3 spells CASSLAQERGLNSPLHF. CDR3 bases: TGTGCCAGCAGCTTGGCGCAGGAACGGGGTCTTAATTCACCCCTCCACTTT.

This chain connects TRBV5-1 to TRBJ2-1; TRBD1 matches 7 bases. Germline CDR1 and CDR2: SGHRS and YFSETQ. With 4 bases clipped from V and 0 bases from J, the junction kept 4 bases outside the gene matches. CDR3 length: 15 residues. The CDR3 sequence is CASSQGGSSYNEQFF. In DNA form, the CDR3 reads TGCGCCAGCAGCCAAGGGGGCTCCTCCTACAATGAGCAGTTCTTC.

V and J are TRBV3-1 (or the pseudogene TRBV3-2) and TRBJ2-1; 9 bases align to TRBD1. Germline CDR1 reads LGHDT; CDR2 reads YNNKEL (reference sequence). Trimming at V came to 3 bases and at J to 8 bases, leaving 8 bases not matched to a gene. This CDR3 spans 15 amino acids. Here the CDR3 DNA reads TGTGCCAGCAGCCACTGGACAGGGGACCTCGATGAGCAGTTCTTC. Translation: CASSHWTGDLDEQFF.

The chain is built from TRBV3-1 (or the pseudogene TRBV3-2) and TRBJ1-1, with 8 bases lining up with TRBD1. CDR3 size: 15 residues. Germline CDR1 LGHDT, CDR2 YNNKEL (reference sequence). Trimming cost V 4 bases and J 5 bases; bases outside gene matches: 9. The CDR3 bases are TGTGCCAGCAGCCTAATGACAGGGGTGAGGACTGAAGCTTTCTTT. As protein: CASSLMTGVRTEAFF.